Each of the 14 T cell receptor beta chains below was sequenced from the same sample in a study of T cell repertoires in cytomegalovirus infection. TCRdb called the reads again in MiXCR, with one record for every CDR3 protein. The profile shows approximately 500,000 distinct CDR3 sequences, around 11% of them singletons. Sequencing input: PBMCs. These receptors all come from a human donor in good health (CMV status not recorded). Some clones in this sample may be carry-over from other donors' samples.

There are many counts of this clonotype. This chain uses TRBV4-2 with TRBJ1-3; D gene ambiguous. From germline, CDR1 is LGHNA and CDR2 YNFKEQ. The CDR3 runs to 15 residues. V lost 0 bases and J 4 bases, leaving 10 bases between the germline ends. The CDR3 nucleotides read TGTGCCAGCAGCCAAGATCGGACGGGAGGAAACACCATATATTTT. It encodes CASSQDRTGGNTIYF.

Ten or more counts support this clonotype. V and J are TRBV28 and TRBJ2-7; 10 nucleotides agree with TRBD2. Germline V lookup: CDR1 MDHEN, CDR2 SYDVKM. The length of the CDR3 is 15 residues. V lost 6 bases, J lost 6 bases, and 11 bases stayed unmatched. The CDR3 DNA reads TGTGCCAGCAGCTCCCCGGGACTAGCGATCCTCGAGCAGTACTTC. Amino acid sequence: CASSSPGLAILEQYF.

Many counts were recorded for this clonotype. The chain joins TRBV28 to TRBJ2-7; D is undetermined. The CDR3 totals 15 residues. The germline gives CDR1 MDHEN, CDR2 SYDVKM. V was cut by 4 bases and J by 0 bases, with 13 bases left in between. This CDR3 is CASSSRRTVSYEQYF. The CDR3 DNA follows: TGTGCCAGCAGTTCGAGACGGACGGTCTCCTACGAGCAGTACTTC.

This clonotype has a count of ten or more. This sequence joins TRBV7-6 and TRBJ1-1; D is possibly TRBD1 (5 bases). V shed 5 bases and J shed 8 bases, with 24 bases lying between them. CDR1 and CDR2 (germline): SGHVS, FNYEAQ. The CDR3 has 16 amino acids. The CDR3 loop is CASSLTLLRQSGEAFF. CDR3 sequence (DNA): TGTGCCAGCAGCCTCACACTCCTGAGACAGAGTGGAGAAGCTTTCTTT.

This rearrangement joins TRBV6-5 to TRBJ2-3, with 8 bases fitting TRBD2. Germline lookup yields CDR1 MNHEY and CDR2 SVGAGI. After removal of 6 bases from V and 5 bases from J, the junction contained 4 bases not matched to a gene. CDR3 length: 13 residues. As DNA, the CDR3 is TGTGCCAGCAGGCGGGGGGCCGTAGATACGCAGTATTTT. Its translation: CASRRGAVDTQYF.

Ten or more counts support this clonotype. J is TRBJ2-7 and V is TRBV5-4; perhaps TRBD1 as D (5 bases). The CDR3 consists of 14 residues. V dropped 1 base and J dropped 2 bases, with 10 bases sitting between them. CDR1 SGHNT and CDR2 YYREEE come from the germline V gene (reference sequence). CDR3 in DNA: TGTGCCAGCAGCTTGACCGACAGCACCTACGAGCAGTACTTC. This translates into CASSLTDSTYEQYF.

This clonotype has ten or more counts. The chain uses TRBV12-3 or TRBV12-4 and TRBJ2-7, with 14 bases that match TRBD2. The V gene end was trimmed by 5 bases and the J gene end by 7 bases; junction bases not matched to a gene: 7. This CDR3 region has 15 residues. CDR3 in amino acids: CASSPGGLAGEEQYF. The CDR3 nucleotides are TGTGCCAGCAGTCCCGGGGGACTAGCGGGGGAGGAGCAGTACTTC.

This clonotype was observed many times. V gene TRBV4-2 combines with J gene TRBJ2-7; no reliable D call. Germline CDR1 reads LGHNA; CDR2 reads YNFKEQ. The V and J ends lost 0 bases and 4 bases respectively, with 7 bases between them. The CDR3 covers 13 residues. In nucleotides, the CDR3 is TGTGCCAGCAGCCAAGATCGTTTGTACGAGCAGTACTTC. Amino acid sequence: CASSQDRLYEQYF.

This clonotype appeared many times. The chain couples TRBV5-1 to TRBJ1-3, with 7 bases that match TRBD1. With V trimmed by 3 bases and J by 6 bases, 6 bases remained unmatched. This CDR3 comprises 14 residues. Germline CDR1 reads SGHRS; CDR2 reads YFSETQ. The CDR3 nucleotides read TGCGCCAGCAGCTCACCGGGACAGCCAAACACCATATATTTT. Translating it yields CASSSPGQPNTIYF.

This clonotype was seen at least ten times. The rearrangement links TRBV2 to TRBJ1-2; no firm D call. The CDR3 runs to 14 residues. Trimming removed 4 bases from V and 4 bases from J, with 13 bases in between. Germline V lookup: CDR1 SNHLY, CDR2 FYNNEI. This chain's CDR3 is CASSASLDGYGYTF. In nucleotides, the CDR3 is TGTGCCAGCAGTGCTTCCCTGGACGGCTATGGCTACACCTTC.

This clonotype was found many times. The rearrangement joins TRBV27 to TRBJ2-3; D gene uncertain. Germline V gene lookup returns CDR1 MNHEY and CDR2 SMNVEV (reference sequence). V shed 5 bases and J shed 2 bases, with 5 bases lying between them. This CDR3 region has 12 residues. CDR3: CASSTLTDTQYF. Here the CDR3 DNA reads TGTGCCAGCAGTACACTCACAGATACGCAGTATTTT.

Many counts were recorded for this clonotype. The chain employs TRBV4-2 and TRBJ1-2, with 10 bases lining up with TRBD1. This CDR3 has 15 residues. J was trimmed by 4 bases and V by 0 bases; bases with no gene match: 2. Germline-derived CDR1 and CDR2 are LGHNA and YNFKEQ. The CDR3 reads CASSQDRTGGYGYTF. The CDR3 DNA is TGTGCCAGCAGCCAAGACCGGACAGGGGGCTATGGCTACACCTTC.

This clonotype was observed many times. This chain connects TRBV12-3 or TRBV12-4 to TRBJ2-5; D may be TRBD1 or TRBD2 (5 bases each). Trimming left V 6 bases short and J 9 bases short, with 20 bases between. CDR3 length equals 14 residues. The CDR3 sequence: CASSRGVGVKAQYF. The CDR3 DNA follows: TGTGCCAGCAGCCGAGGGGTCGGGGTTAAGGCCCAGTACTTC.

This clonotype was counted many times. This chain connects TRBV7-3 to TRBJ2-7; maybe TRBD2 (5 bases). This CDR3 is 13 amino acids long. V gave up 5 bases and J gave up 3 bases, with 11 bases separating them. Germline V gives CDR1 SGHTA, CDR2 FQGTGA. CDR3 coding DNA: TGTGCCAGCAGCATGACGGGGAACTACGAGCAGTACTTC. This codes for CASSMTGNYEQYF. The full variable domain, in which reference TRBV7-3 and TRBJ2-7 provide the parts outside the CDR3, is GAGVSQTPSNKVTEKGKYVELRCDPISGHTALYWYRQSLGQGPEFLIYFQGTGAADDSGLPNDRFFAVRPEGSVSTLKIQRTERGDSAVYLCASSMTGNYEQYFGPGTRLTVT.